The 18 T cell receptor beta chains below all came from one sample that was sequenced in a study of T cell changes during pregnancy in multiple sclerosis. TCRdb's copy holds only in-frame clones and misses some; the assay was immunoSEQ multiplex PCR. The repertoire has tens of thousands of clones, around nine tenths of them found once; the top ten carry under 9%. The sample here was CD8+ T cells from peripheral blood mononuclear cells, taken in the first trimester of pregnancy. The receptors were gathered from a female donor with multiple sclerosis, enrolled in a pregnancy study.

The chain uses TRBV7-3 and TRBJ2-2, with TRBD2 matching over 13 bases. CDR1 SGHTA and CDR2 FQGTGA come from the germline V gene. V gave up 4 bases and J gave up 1 base; unmatched junction bases: 6. The CDR3 extends over 18 amino acids. The CDR3 DNA reads TGTGCCAGCAGCTCCCCGGGGACTAGCGGGGAGAACACCGGGGAGCTGTTTTTT. It codes for CASSSPGTSGENTGELFF.

The gene calls are TRBV7-9 and TRBJ2-2, with unresolved D. CDR3 length equals 16 residues. The V end lost 5 bases, the J end lost 4 bases, and 17 bases lay between the germline ends. The V gene's germline CDR1 is SEHNR and CDR2 FQNEAQ (reference sequence). CDR3 sequence: CASSPLAGFFTGELFF. The CDR3 bases are TGTGCCAGCAGCCCCTTAGCCGGATTTTTCACCGGGGAGCTGTTTTTT.

The chain couples TRBV18 to TRBJ1-6, with TRBD1 matching 8 bases. The CDR3 has 17 residues. The V segment lost 4 bases and the J segment 7 bases; nucleotides outside the gene matches: 12. The germline V gene has CDR1 KGHSH and CDR2 LQKENI. CDR3 DNA sequence: TGTGCCAGCTCACTTACTCGACAGGGGATGGAAAATTCACCCCTCCACTTT. Encoded protein: CASSLTRQGMENSPLHF.

The V gene is TRBV6-6, the J gene TRBJ2-7; D is perhaps TRBD1 (6 bases). Trimming removed 2 bases from V and 2 bases from J, with 13 bases in between. CDR1 and CDR2 from the germline V gene are MNHNY and SVGAGI (reference sequence). The CDR3 totals 15 residues. The CDR3 reads CASSYQPDSTYEQYF. Here the CDR3 DNA reads TGTGCCAGCAGTTACCAGCCGGACAGCACCTACGAGCAGTACTTC.

The chain links TRBV11-2 to TRBJ2-3; possible D gene TRBD1, 6 bases. Germline CDR1 SGHAT, CDR2 FQNNGV. The CDR3 extends over 14 amino acids. The V gene lost 3 bases and the J gene lost 5 bases, with 12 bases spanning the gap. The CDR3 region has the DNA TGTGCCAGCAGCTTGGGCAGGGGCGGAGATACGCAGTATTTT. Translating gives CASSLGRGGDTQYF.

This chain connects TRBV4-3 to TRBJ2-7; 10 bases agree with TRBD2. Germline CDR1 is LGHNA and CDR2 is YSLEER. Germline trimming cut 4 bases from V and 6 bases from J; bases unmatched to any gene: 9. The CDR3 has 15 amino acids. In DNA form, the CDR3 reads TGCGCCAGCAGCCCGATGCTAGCGGGAGCGGGCGAGCAGTACTTC. It translates to CASSPMLAGAGEQYF.

This chain joins TRBV27 and TRBJ2-2, with D perhaps TRBD1 (5 bases). V shed 4 bases and J shed 4 bases, with 13 bases lying between them. The length of the CDR3 is 15 residues. CDR1 is MNHEY, CDR2 SMNVEV, per germline (reference sequence). CDR3 coding DNA: TGTGCCAGCAGTTCCCCCCAAGGGGTCACCGGGGAGCTGTTTTTT. Its translation: CASSSPQGVTGELFF.

The chain employs TRBV27 and TRBJ1-1, with a possible D match to TRBD1 (5 bases). Germline V gene lookup returns CDR1 MNHEY and CDR2 SMNVEV (reference sequence). V was shortened by 1 base and J by 4 bases, with 22 bases between the two germline ends. The CDR3 contains 18 residues. The CDR3 nucleotides read TGTGCCAGCAGTTTATATACAGGAATCAACAATTGGGTCACTGAAGCTTTCTTT. It yields the protein CASSLYTGINNWVTEAFF.

This clone was observed a few times. The gene calls are TRBV7-9 and TRBJ2-1, with D unresolved. Germline CDR1 and CDR2: SEHNR and FQNEAQ (reference sequence). V dropped 1 base and J dropped 8 bases, with 6 bases sitting between them. This CDR3 has 12 residues. CDR3 residues: CASSLGGYEQFF. The CDR3 region has the DNA TGTGCCAGCAGCTTAGGTGGCTATGAGCAGTTCTTC.

The J gene is TRBJ2-1, the V gene TRBV9; tentatively, D is TRBD2 (6 bases). Germline V lookup: CDR1 SGDLS, CDR2 YYNGEE. There are 14 residues in the CDR3. Trimming took 4 bases from V and 4 from J, leaving 12 bases between them. The CDR3 sequence is CASSPSGQYNEQFF. CDR3 coding DNA: TGTGCCAGCAGCCCCAGCGGGCAATACAATGAGCAGTTCTTC. The entire variable domain, with the rest obtained from reference TRBV9 and TRBJ2-1, is as follows: DSGVTQTPKHLITATGQRVTLRCSPRSGDLSVYWYQQSLDQGLQFLIQYYNGEERAKGNILERFSAQQFPDLHSELNLSSLELGDSALYFCASSPSGQYNEQFFGPGTRLTVL.

This clone was seen a single time. The chain carries TRBV27 and TRBJ2-5; 8 bases agree with TRBD1. The CDR3 contains 15 residues. Germline CDR1 and CDR2: MNHEY and SMNVEV (reference sequence). Trimming cost V 5 bases and J 4 bases; bases outside gene matches: 9. CDR3 region: CASSRGQGRVETQYF. The CDR3 DNA reads as TGTGCCAGCAGTAGAGGACAGGGTAGGGTAGAGACCCAGTACTTC.

The rearrangement links TRBV7-9 to TRBJ1-4, with D possibly being TRBD1 (5 bases). The V end lost 5 bases, the J end lost 5 bases, and 12 bases lay between the germline ends. The CDR3 runs to 14 residues. Germline CDR1 is SEHNR and CDR2 is FQNEAQ (reference sequence). CDR3 region: CASSTAGGNEKLFF. For the CDR3, the DNA is TGTGCCAGCAGCACAGCGGGGGGGAATGAAAAACTGTTTTTT.

The chain uses TRBV7-9 and TRBJ2-2, with 10 bases that match TRBD1. V shed 4 bases, J shed 6 bases, and the junction held 11 bases outside the gene matches. The CDR3 loop spans 17 amino acids. The germline CDR1 and CDR2 sequences are SEHNR and FQNEAQ (reference sequence). The CDR3 sequence: CASSSNRDRGVSGELFF. CDR3 nucleotides: TGTGCCAGCAGCTCAAACCGGGACAGGGGTGTTTCCGGGGAGCTGTTTTTT.

The J gene is TRBJ1-3, the V gene TRBV28; D ambiguous. Germline CDR1 MDHEN, CDR2 SYDVKM. Trimming stripped 5 bases from V and 1 base from J, with 9 bases between. This CDR3 contains 14 residues. CDR3 nucleotide sequence: TGTGCCAGCAGTCAGGCGAAATCTGGAAACACCATATATTTT. Translation gives CASSQAKSGNTIYF.

CDR3 loop: CASSLSLAGVLDTGELFF. Written as DNA, the CDR3 is TGCGCCAGCAGTCTTTCCCTAGCGGGAGTTTTGGACACCGGGGAGCTGTTTTTT. The chain links TRBV10-2 to TRBJ2-2; TRBD2 matches at 10 bases. V lost 5 bases to trimming and J lost 3 bases; unmatched junction nucleotides: 12. Germline V lookup: CDR1 WSHSY, CDR2 SAAADI. The CDR3 has 18 amino acids.

The sample holds a few counts of this clone. The J gene is TRBJ1-1, the V gene TRBV28; 8 positions match TRBD1. Germline V gene sequence: CDR1 MDHEN, CDR2 SYDVKM. V gave up 5 bases and J gave up 5 bases; unmatched junction bases: 4. The CDR3 has 13 amino acids. The CDR3 sequence is CASSQGAPTEAFF. The DNA for the CDR3 is TGTGCCAGCAGTCAGGGGGCTCCAACTGAAGCTTTCTTT.

The rearrangement uses TRBV28 and TRBJ1-5; no clear D. Per germline, CDR1 MDHEN and CDR2 SYDVKM. V shed 2 bases and J shed 5 bases, with 13 bases lying between them. The length of the CDR3 is 15 residues. The CDR3: CASSLRGLGYQPQHF. The DNA of the CDR3 is TGTGCCAGCAGTTTAAGAGGGTTAGGGTATCAGCCCCAGCATTTT.

The rearrangement joins TRBV4-3 to TRBJ2-1; D is possibly TRBD2 (5 bases). Germline V gene sequence: CDR1 LGHNA, CDR2 YSLEER. Deletions cut 0 bases from V and 5 bases from J, with 20 bases between. This CDR3 has 18 residues. CDR3 protein: CASSQDEASPSFNNEQFF. The CDR3 DNA is TGCGCCAGCAGCCAAGATGAGGCTAGCCCCTCTTTCAACAATGAGCAGTTCTTC.